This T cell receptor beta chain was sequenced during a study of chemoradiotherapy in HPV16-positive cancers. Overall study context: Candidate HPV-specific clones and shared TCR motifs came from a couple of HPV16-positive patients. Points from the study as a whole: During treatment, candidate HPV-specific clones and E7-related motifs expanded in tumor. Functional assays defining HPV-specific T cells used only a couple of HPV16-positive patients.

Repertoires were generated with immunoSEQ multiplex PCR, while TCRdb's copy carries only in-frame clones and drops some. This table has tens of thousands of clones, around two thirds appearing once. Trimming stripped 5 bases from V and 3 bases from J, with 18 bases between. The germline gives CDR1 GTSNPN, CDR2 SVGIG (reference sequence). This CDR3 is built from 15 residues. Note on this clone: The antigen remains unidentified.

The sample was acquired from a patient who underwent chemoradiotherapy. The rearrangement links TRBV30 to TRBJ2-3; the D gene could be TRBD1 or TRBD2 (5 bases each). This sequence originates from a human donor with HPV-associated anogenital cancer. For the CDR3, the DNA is TGTGCCTGGGGGCGTCGTGGGGGAGTTACAGATACGCAGTATTTT. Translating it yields CAWGRRGGVTDTQYF.